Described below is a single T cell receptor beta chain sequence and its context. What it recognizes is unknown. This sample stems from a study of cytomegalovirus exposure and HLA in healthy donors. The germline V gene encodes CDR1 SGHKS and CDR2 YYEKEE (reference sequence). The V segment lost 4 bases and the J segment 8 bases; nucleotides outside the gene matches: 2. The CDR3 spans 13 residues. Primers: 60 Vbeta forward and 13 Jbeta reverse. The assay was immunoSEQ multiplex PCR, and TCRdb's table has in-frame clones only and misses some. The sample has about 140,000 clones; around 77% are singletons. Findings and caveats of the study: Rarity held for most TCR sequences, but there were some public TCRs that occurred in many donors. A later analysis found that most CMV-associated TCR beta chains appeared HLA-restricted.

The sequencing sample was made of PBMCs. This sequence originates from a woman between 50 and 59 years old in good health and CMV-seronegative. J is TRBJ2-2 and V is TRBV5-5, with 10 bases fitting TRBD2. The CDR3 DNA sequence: TGTGCCAGCAGCGGACTAGCGGATGGGGAGCTGTTTTTT. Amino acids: CASSGLADGELFF.